A selection of T cell receptor beta chains follows, all from one sample in a study of blood T cell repertoires in COVID-19. Sequencing was performed with immunoSEQ multiplex PCR; in TCRdb, only in-frame clones are kept and a portion is missing. The sample lists roughly 400,000 clones, approximately 91% occurring once. The sequenced material came from PBMCs or T cells enriched from blood (not recorded which). The receptors originated from a woman aged 40 to 55 who had been exposed to COVID-19. CDR3s leave out the opening cysteine and the closing phenylalanine or tryptophan.

j_call	v_call	cdr3_aa
TRBJ1-2	TRBV18	ASSPGTYYGYT
TRBJ2-7	TRBV5-4	ASSFGLSSNEQY
TRBJ2-1	TRBV5-6	ASSLDFDNEQF
TRBJ1-2	TRBV5-6	ASSLPRTGGYT
TRBJ1-2	TRBV7-9	ASSKDRNYGYT
TRBJ1-2	TRBV12-3/TRBV12-4	ASRARDRGRPT
TRBJ1-5	TRBV6-5	ASSRTGGVNQPQH
TRBJ1-5	TRBV19	ASTDNRGNNQPQH
TRBJ1-5	TRBV14	ASSQRRWPQH
TRBJ1-3	TRBV7-2	ASSPSLNSGNTIY
TRBJ1-4	TRBV7-2	ASSLGGVTTNEKLF
TRBJ2-7	TRBV18	ASSPLPGYGEQY
TRBJ1-2	TRBV27	ASRPDRGSGGYT
TRBJ1-1	TRBV30	AWSRSKGLEAF